Listed below are T cell receptor beta chains from one sample, sequenced in a study of cytomegalovirus exposure and HLA in healthy donors. Here immunoSEQ multiplex PCR was the method, and the copy in TCRdb shows in-frame clones only, minus some. The data hold roughly 330,000 clones, with about 85% observed a single time. The sample was PBMCs. These receptors came from a woman between 25 and 40 years old in good health and CMV-seropositive. Both conserved end residues are part of each CDR3. The order of the fields is clone size, V gene, J gene, D gene, CDR3 protein, CDR3 DNA. D genes are given only for firm matches. Size tells how often a clone was seen (once, few, many) or the class of an expanded clone, and some rows leave it out.

.	TRBV27	TRBJ2-7	.	CASSPNAYEQYF	TGTGCCAGCAGTCCGAACGCCTACGAGCAGTACTTC
.	TRBV30	TRBJ2-1	.	CAWSRGRSYNEQFF	TGTGCCTGGAGCCGGGGGCGATCCTACAATGAGCAGTTCTTC
.	TRBV7-8	TRBJ1-2	.	CASSSGRGRSYGYTF	TGTGCCAGCAGCTCAGGGCGGGGAAGGAGCTATGGCTACACCTTC
.	TRBV4-3	TRBJ2-7	TRBD1	CASSHRDRGSYEQYF	TGCGCCAGCAGCCATCGGGACAGGGGATCCTACGAGCAGTACTTC
.	TRBV6-5	TRBJ2-7	.	CASRTYEQYF	TGTGCCAGCCGTACCTACGAGCAGTACTTC
.	TRBV14	TRBJ2-7	TRBD1	CASSPGQYYEQYF	TGTGCCAGCAGCCCGGGACAGTATTACGAGCAGTACTTC
.	TRBV30	TRBJ2-7	.	CAWTLRRGTGAYEQYF	TGTGCCTGGACCCTCCGGAGGGGCACAGGGGCCTACGAGCAGTACTTC
.	TRBV11-3	TRBJ2-1	.	CASSGSRSGEQFF	TGTGCCAGCAGCGGCTCGCGTTCGGGTGAGCAGTTCTTC
.	TRBV6-6	TRBJ1-4	.	CASSYGRGGEKLFF	TGTGCCAGCAGTTACGGAAGGGGAGGCGAAAAACTGTTTTTT
.	TRBV7-9	TRBJ1-2	.	CASQLTGDYDGYTF	TGTGCCAGCCAATTGACCGGGGACTACGATGGCTACACCTTC
.	TRBV27	TRBJ2-1	TRBD2	CASCTLGREGANEQFF	TGTGCCAGCTGTACCCTTGGGCGGGAGGGCGCCAATGAGCAGTTCTTC
few	TRBV7-2	TRBJ1-3	.	CASSLEQLFGSGNTIYF	TGTGCCAGCAGCTTAGAACAGCTCTTCGGCTCTGGAAACACCATATATTTT
.	TRBV28	TRBJ1-5	.	CASSVYTSSNQPQHF	TGTGCCAGCAGTGTCTATACCTCGAGCAATCAGCCCCAGCATTTT
.	TRBV29-1	TRBJ2-1	.	CSVEGTGEGYNEQFF	TGCAGCGTTGAAGGAACAGGGGAGGGCTACAATGAGCAGTTCTTC
.	TRBV30	TRBJ2-1	TRBD1	CAWSLTGGFYNEQFF	TGTGCCTGGAGTCTGACAGGGGGCTTCTACAATGAGCAGTTCTTC
.	TRBV15	TRBJ1-1	.	CATSRDGSGQWGAEAFF	TGTGCCACCAGCAGAGATGGTTCGGGGCAATGGGGGGCTGAAGCTTTCTTT
.	TRBV29-1	TRBJ1-1	.	CSVERKRRNTEAFF	TGCAGCGTTGAGAGGAAGCGGAGGAACACTGAAGCTTTCTTT
.	TRBV19	TRBJ2-7	TRBD1	CASQSGTGREQYF	TGTGCCAGCCAATCCGGGACAGGACGCGAGCAGTACTTC
.	TRBV5-6	TRBJ2-7	.	CASSLGLSAGGEQYF	TGTGCCAGCAGCTTGGGTCTCTCGGCGGGTGGCGAGCAGTACTTC
.	TRBV9	TRBJ1-1	TRBD1	CASSVGDRVTLNTEAFF	TGTGCCAGCAGCGTAGGAGACAGGGTTACATTGAACACTGAAGCTTTCTTT
.	TRBV5-1	TRBJ1-2	.	CASAAFDAQTRYTF	TGCGCCAGCGCCGCGTTTGACGCACAAACGCGCTACACCTTC
.	TRBV28	TRBJ2-2	.	CASSLTQDRRTGELFF	TGTGCCAGCAGTTTAACCCAGGATCGTCGCACCGGGGAGCTGTTTTTT
once	TRBV19	TRBJ2-1	TRBD2	CASSYGGSNDEQFF	TGTGCCAGTAGTTACGGGGGGAGCAACGATGAGCAGTTCTTC
once	TRBV7-8	TRBJ2-7	.	CASSLAARLSEQYF	TGTGCCAGCAGCTTAGCGGCAAGGTTAAGCGAGCAGTACTTC